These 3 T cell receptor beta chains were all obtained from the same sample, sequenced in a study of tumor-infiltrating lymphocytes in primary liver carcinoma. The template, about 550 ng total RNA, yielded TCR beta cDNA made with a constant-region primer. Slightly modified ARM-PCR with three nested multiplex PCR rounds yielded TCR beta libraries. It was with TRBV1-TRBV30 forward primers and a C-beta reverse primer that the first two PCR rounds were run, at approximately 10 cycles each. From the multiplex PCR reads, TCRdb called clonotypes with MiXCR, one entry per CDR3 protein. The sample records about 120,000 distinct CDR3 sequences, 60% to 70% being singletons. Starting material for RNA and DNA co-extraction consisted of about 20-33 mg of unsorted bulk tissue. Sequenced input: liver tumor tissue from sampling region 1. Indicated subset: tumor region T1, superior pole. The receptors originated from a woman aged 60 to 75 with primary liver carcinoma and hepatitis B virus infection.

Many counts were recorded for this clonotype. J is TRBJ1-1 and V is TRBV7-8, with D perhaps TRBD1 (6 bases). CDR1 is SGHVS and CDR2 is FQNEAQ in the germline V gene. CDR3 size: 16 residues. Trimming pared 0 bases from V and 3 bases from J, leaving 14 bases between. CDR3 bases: TGTGCCAGCAGCTTAGCCACCGGGACATCTGACACTGAAGCTTTCTTT. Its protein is CASSLATGTSDTEAFF.

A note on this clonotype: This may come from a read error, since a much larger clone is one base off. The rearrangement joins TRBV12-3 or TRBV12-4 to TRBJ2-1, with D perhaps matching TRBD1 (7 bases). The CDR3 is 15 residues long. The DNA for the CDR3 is TGTGCCAGCTGTTTAAGGAGGGACAGTTACAATGAGCAGTTCTTC. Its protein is CASCLRRDSYNEQFF.

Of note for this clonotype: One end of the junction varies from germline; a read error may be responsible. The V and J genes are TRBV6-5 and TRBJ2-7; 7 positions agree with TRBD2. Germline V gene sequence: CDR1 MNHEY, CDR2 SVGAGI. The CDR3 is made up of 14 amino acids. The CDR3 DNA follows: TGTGCCAGCGGGCGGGGGATGAGGTCCTGCGAGCAGTACTTC. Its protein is CASGRGMRSCEQYF.